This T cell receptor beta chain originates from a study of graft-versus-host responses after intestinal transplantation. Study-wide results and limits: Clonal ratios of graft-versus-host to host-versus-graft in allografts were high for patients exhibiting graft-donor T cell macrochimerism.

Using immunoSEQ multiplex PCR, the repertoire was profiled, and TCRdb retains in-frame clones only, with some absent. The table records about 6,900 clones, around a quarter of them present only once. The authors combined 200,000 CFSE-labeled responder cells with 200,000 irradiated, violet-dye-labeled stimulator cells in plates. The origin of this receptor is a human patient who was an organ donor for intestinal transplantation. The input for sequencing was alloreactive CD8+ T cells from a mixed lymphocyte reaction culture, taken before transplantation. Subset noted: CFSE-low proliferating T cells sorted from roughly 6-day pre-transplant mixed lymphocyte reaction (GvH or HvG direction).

As DNA, the CDR3 is TGTGCCAGCAGCTTAGCGGCGGGACAGGGCTACGAGCAGTACTTC. It is translated as CASSLAAGQGYEQYF. The J gene is TRBJ2-7, the V gene TRBV7-8, with TRBD1 identical over 9 bases. This CDR3 spans 15 amino acids. The J segment lost 3 bases and the V segment lost 0 bases, leaving 3 bases of the junction unmatched. Germline V gene sequence: CDR1 SGHVS, CDR2 FQNEAQ.